The entry below describes one T cell receptor (beta chain). The antigen is undetermined. Trimming cost V 6 bases and J 1 base, with 13 bases left between them. This CDR3 contains 14 residues. Germline-derived CDR1 and CDR2 are MNHEY and SVGAGI. This sample is drawn from a study of cytomegalovirus exposure and HLA in healthy donors. Donors were nominally healthy when sampled, though unrecorded immune exposures were likely. Researchers ran the PCR with 60 Vbeta and 13 Jbeta primers. Produced via immunoSEQ multiplex PCR; TCRdb's table is partial and in-frame only. Among 70,000 to 85,000 clones listed, roughly 72% were seen once. Study observations and caveats: Later work found that TCR association rates differed between HLA loci; DRB1 had the most and HLA-C the fewest.

Material: PBMCs. The chain carries TRBV6-5 and TRBJ2-7; possibly TRBD2 for D (5 bases). This TCR was recovered from a man aged 35 to 55 in good health and CMV-seropositive. The CDR3 sequence is CASRPDPGSYEQYF. As DNA, the CDR3 is TGTGCCAGCAGACCTGACCCGGGGTCCTACGAGCAGTACTTC.